The present entry profiles one TCR beta chain with its context. These data belong to a study of PD-L1 blockade in urothelial cancer. Study at large: Most of the 29 patients were men who had bladder-origin urothelial cancer.

Stated time point: pretreatment peripheral blood. The V and J ends lost 4 bases and 8 bases respectively, with 12 bases between them. CDR1 is SGHTA and CDR2 is FQGNSA in the germline V gene. This CDR3 has 13 amino acids. The data were produced by immunoSEQ multiplex PCR, yet TCRdb's version contains in-frame clones alone and is incomplete. Of over 100,000 clones listed, approximately 84% are singletons. This specimen consisted of PBMCs, obtained around atezolizumab (anti-PD-L1) treatment. This clonotype originated in a man in his fifties or sixties with urothelial cancer. The gene calls are TRBV7-2 and TRBJ2-1; maybe TRBD2 (6 bases). CDR3 nucleotide sequence: TGTGCCAGCAGCTCGGGGACTCGGCATGAGCAGTTCTTC. Translation: CASSSGTRHEQFF.